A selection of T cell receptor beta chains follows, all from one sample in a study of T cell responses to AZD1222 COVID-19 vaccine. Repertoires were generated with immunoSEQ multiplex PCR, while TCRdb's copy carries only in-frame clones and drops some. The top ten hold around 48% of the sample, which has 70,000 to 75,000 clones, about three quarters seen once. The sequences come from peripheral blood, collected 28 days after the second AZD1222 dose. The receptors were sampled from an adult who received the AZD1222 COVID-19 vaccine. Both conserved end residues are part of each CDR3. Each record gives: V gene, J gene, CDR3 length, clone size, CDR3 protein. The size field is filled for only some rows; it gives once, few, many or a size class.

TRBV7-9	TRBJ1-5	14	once	CASSPDKSNQPQHF
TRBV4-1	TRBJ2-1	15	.	CASSHTAQGINEQFF
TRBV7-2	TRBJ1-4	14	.	CASSSFGTDEKLFF
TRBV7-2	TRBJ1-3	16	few	CASSRGQGRSGNTIYF
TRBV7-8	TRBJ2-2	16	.	CASSLRQGGNTGELFF
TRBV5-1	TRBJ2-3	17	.	CASSLHEGGSPRNTQYF
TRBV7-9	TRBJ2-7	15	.	CASSSQSLGGLEQYF
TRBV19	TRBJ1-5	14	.	CASVIAFSNQPQHF
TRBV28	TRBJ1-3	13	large	CASSSGAGNTIYF
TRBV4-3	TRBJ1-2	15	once	CASSPHRDRPYGYTF
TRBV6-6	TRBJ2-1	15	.	CASSYSGQGRNEQFF
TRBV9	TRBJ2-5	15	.	CASSVGGTVMDTQYF
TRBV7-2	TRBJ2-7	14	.	CASSSRVKRVEQYF